This T cell receptor beta chain was captured by sequencing in a study of identifying expanded T cells in peripheral blood. Study observations and caveats: Over about two and four weeks, about 15 and 19 clones changed, versus around 1.3 between replicates. Clone count variance between roughly 2-week samples rose with total template count.

Points on this clone: Its antigen remains unidentified.

Germline CDR1 and CDR2: SQVTM and ANQGSEA. This CDR3 is 11 amino acids long. Trimming took 6 bases from V and 6 from J, leaving 12 bases between them. The assay was immunoSEQ multiplex PCR, and TCRdb's table has in-frame clones only and misses some. In the table there are around 95,000 clones, 75% to 90% of which are singletons. Collection occurred without any documented infections or immune events in donors. This sequence joins TRBV29-1 and TRBJ2-7; D is unresolved. The sequenced sample was blood. The source is a person aged 18 to 75 in good health. In DNA, the CDR3 is TGCAGCGTCCTAAGACACTCCGAGCAGTACTTC. Its translation: CSVLRHSEQYF.